The 14 T cell receptor beta chains below come from one sample, sequenced in a study of human T cells and chemical hapten exposure. Each CDR3 protein gets one entry after TCRdb re-called the RACE reads with MiXCR. The sample records approximately 320,000 distinct CDR3 sequences, around 5.5% being singletons. Regarding time point: pre-sensitization, week 0. Treatment in this sample: therapeutic diphenylcyclopropenone sensitization with weekly scalp DPC. The sequenced sample was whole blood, obtained in connection with sensitization to the hapten diphenylcyclopropenone (DPC). The receptors here all came from a woman aged 18-29 years with alopecia areata. Some clones in this sample may be carry-over from other donors' samples.

There are many counts of this clonotype. The chain couples TRBV4-1 to TRBJ2-7; 9 bases are shared with TRBD1. Per the germline V gene, CDR1 is MGHRA and CDR2 is YSYEKL. The CDR3 is 15 amino acids. Losses at the gene ends were 1 base for V and 6 bases for J; bases not matched to a gene: 7. CDR3 region: CASSQVGDRGSEQYF. DNA for the CDR3: TGCGCCAGCAGCCAAGTAGGAGACAGGGGGTCCGAGCAGTACTTC.

The chain combines TRBV7-2 with TRBJ1-4, with 9 bases fitting TRBD1. Germline CDR1 and CDR2: SGHTA and FQGNSA. Unmatched junction bases numbered 12, after V lost 8 bases and J lost 11 bases. This CDR3 is 14 amino acids long. CDR3 sequence reads: CASGEGQGGLKLFF. The DNA of the CDR3 is TGTGCCAGCGGAGAGGGACAGGGCGGTTTGAAACTGTTTTTT.

This clonotype was seen ten or more times. V gene TRBV6-2 or TRBV6-3 combines with J gene TRBJ2-3; TRBD2 agrees at 9 bases. The V gene's germline CDR1 is MNHEY and CDR2 SVGEGT. The CDR3 is 15 amino acids. Unmatched junction bases numbered 5, after V lost 7 bases and J lost 0 bases. For the CDR3, the DNA is TGTGCCAGCAAGGTAGCGGGGGTGAGCACAGATACGCAGTATTTT. Protein sequence: CASKVAGVSTDTQYF.

This clonotype was detected only a few times. The chain combines TRBV7-9 with TRBJ2-1; perhaps TRBD2 as D (5 bases). CDR1 SEHNR and CDR2 FQNEAQ come from the germline V gene (reference sequence). The CDR3 extends over 12 amino acids. The V end lost 2 bases, the J end lost 14 bases, and 13 bases lay between the germline ends. In DNA, the CDR3 is TGTGCCAGCAGCTTATCCGAAACGAGGGAGTTCTTC. Amino acid sequence: CASSLSETREFF.

The chain joins TRBV12-3 or TRBV12-4 to TRBJ2-1, with D perhaps matching TRBD1 (5 bases). V lost 3 bases to trimming and J lost 2 bases, with 8 bases between them. The CDR3 is made up of 14 amino acids. CDR3 protein: CASSFDRAYNEQFF. CDR3 DNA sequence: TGTGCCAGCAGTTTTGACAGAGCCTACAATGAGCAGTTCTTC.

This clonotype appeared many times. The chain links TRBV7-9 to TRBJ2-3, with a tentative D call TRBD2 (6 bases). V lost 1 base and J lost 4, with 18 bases in between. The CDR3 is 17 amino acids. From germline, CDR1 is SEHNR and CDR2 FQNEAQ (reference sequence). The CDR3 DNA reads TGTGCCAGCAGCTTAGGCCCACGCGGGACGAAGTCAGATACGCAGTATTTT. It encodes CASSLGPRGTKSDTQYF.

This clonotype appeared a few times. The chain recombines TRBV7-8 with TRBJ2-2; the D is unclear. V was clipped by 1 base and J by 4 bases, with 10 bases between them. CDR1 is SGHVS, CDR2 FQNEAQ, per germline. This CDR3 region has 15 residues. Here the CDR3 reads CASSLGGRSTGELFF. DNA of the CDR3: TGTGCCAGCAGCTTAGGGGGTAGAAGCACCGGGGAGCTGTTTTTT.

V gene TRBV4-3 combines with J gene TRBJ2-7; D ambiguous. Germline V gives CDR1 LGHNA, CDR2 YSLEER. The CDR3 extends over 15 amino acids. V was pared by 2 bases and J by 3 bases, with 14 bases between. CDR3 nucleotides: TGCGCCAGCAGCCAAACCCAACAGAACCTCTACGAGCAGTACTTC. The encoded protein is CASSQTQQNLYEQYF.

This clonotype has just a few counts. The chain links TRBV6-2 or TRBV6-3 to TRBJ1-1, with a weak D call TRBD1 (6 bases). Germline V gene sequence: CDR1 MNHEY, CDR2 SVGEGT. V lost 10 bases and J lost 8, with 11 bases in between. The CDR3 covers 10 residues. The CDR3 coding sequence is TGTGCCACCAGAGGGACAGAAGCTTTCTTT. Translation gives CATRGTEAFF.

The rearrangement uses TRBV5-6 and TRBJ1-2, with D hard to call. CDR1 SGHDT and CDR2 YYEEEE come from the germline V gene. V lost 0 bases, J lost 5 bases, and 8 bases lay in between. This CDR3 contains 13 residues. Here the CDR3 reads CASSLVTEYGYTF. Here the CDR3 DNA reads TGTGCCAGCAGCTTGGTTACGGAGTATGGCTACACCTTC. Variable domain in full (rest from reference TRBV5-6 and TRBJ1-2): DAGVTQSPTHLIKTRGQQVTLRCSPKSGHDTVSWYQQALGQGPQFIFQYYEEEERQRGNFPDRFSGHQFPNYSSELNVNALLLGDSALYLCASSLVTEYGYTFGSGTRLTVV.

The V gene is TRBV6-1, the J gene TRBJ2-3, with TRBD2 matching 7 bases. CDR3 length equals 16 residues. Trimming at V came to 8 bases and at J to 0 bases, leaving 11 bases not matched to a gene. The germline CDR1 and CDR2 sequences are MNHNS and SASEGT. The CDR3 region is CASARGSGTSTDTQYF. Written as DNA, the CDR3 is TGTGCCAGCGCGCGAGGGAGCGGGACTAGCACAGATACGCAGTATTTT.

CDR3 residues: CASSYTTTVDGYTF. The CDR3 coding sequence is TGTGCCAGCAGCTATACAACGACAGTCGATGGCTACACCTTC. The V and J genes are TRBV5-4 and TRBJ1-2, with D perhaps matching TRBD1 (5 bases). Germline-derived CDR1 and CDR2 are SGHNT and YYREEE (reference sequence). Trimming removed 3 bases at V and 6 bases at J, with 15 bases between. The CDR3 covers 14 residues. Full variable domain (outside the CDR3, taken from reference TRBV5-4 and TRBJ1-2): ETGVTQSPTHLIKTRGQQVTLRCSSQSGHNTVSWYQQALGQGPQFIFQYYREEENGRGNFPPRFSGLQFPNYSSELNVNALELDDSALYLCASSYTTTVDGYTFGSGTRLTVV.

Ten or more counts support this clonotype. The rearrangement joins TRBV4-2 to TRBJ1-1; the match to TRBD1 covers 9 bases. The CDR3 extends over 14 amino acids. The V segment lost 1 base and the J segment 8 bases; nucleotides outside the gene matches: 5. Germline V lookup: CDR1 LGHNA, CDR2 YNFKEQ. CDR3 sequence (DNA): TGTGCCAGCAGCCAAGTCTGGACAGGGGTGGAAGCTTTCTTT. It codes for CASSQVWTGVEAFF.

This clonotype appeared a few times. The rearrangement links TRBV10-3 to TRBJ1-4; D not resolved. CDR1 ENHRY and CDR2 SYGVKD come from the germline V gene. This CDR3 is built from 16 residues. Trimming pared 2 bases from V and 5 bases from J, leaving 15 bases between. For the CDR3, the DNA is TGTGCCATCAGTGAGGCCGGGTCAGGTCGAAATGAAAAACTGTTTTTT. Its protein product is CAISEAGSGRNEKLFF.